A selection of T cell receptor beta chains follows, all from one sample in a study of cytomegalovirus exposure and HLA in healthy donors. Data came from immunoSEQ multiplex PCR; TCRdb stores just in-frame clones and leaves some out. This repertoire includes 140,000 or so clones. Material: PBMCs. Receptors originate from a male donor in good health and CMV-seronegative. Both conserved end residues are part of each CDR3. The D gene is left open where the match is weak.

v_gene: TRBV14
d_gene: TRBD2
j_gene: TRBJ2-2
CDR3aa: CASSANQGLAGRGTGELFF

v_gene: TRBV2
d_gene: -
j_gene: TRBJ1-1
CDR3aa: CARDRPNRPEAFF

v_gene: TRBV7-8
d_gene: TRBD2
j_gene: TRBJ2-7
CDR3aa: CASSPSGGAGREQYF

v_gene: TRBV6-5
d_gene: -
j_gene: TRBJ1-3
CDR3aa: CASSYSDIDSGNTIYF

v_gene: TRBV19
d_gene: -
j_gene: TRBJ2-7
CDR3aa: CASTPKVAGAGEQYF

v_gene: TRBV2
d_gene: TRBD2
j_gene: TRBJ2-3
CDR3aa: CASARGNLATDTQYF

v_gene: TRBV4-3
d_gene: TRBD2
j_gene: TRBJ2-3
CDR3aa: CASSQNSGGATDTQYF

v_gene: TRBV30
d_gene: -
j_gene: TRBJ1-5
CDR3aa: CAWSGPGGNQPQHF

v_gene: TRBV7-9
d_gene: -
j_gene: TRBJ1-5
CDR3aa: CASSLVGGASNQPQHF

v_gene: TRBV11-2
d_gene: -
j_gene: TRBJ1-2
CDR3aa: CASSLGPANYGYTF

v_gene: TRBV5-1
d_gene: -
j_gene: TRBJ2-7
CDR3aa: CASSFSPMGASEQYF

v_gene: TRBV19
d_gene: TRBD1
j_gene: TRBJ2-4
CDR3aa: CASSFGTGVTIAKNIQYF

v_gene: TRBV2
d_gene: TRBD1
j_gene: TRBJ1-1
CDR3aa: CASSDRGSTEAFF

v_gene: TRBV7-9
d_gene: TRBD2
j_gene: TRBJ2-3
CDR3aa: CASSFSSLAGFTDTQYF

v_gene: TRBV5-1
d_gene: -
j_gene: TRBJ1-1
CDR3aa: CASTNVGGADVAFF

v_gene: TRBV29-1
d_gene: -
j_gene: TRBJ1-1
CDR3aa: CSVEGGVRDTEAFF

v_gene: TRBV19
d_gene: -
j_gene: TRBJ1-1
CDR3aa: CASSIRGIYTEAFF

v_gene: TRBV5-1
d_gene: -
j_gene: TRBJ1-2
CDR3aa: CASSFQGGDYGYTF

v_gene: TRBV27
d_gene: -
j_gene: TRBJ2-7
CDR3aa: CASRPRLGASYEQYF

v_gene: TRBV7-9
d_gene: TRBD2
j_gene: TRBJ2-5
CDR3aa: CASRLWSSGRQETQYF

v_gene: TRBV15
d_gene: -
j_gene: TRBJ2-7
CDR3aa: CATSRELRTPFEQYF

v_gene: TRBV7-2
d_gene: TRBD2
j_gene: TRBJ2-4
CDR3aa: CASSSAGAGGLAKNIQYF

v_gene: TRBV5-1
d_gene: -
j_gene: TRBJ1-1
CDR3aa: CASSGTRDGTEAFF

v_gene: TRBV13
d_gene: TRBD1
j_gene: TRBJ2-2
CDR3aa: CASTHIPGQGDGELFF

v_gene: TRBV6-5
d_gene: -
j_gene: TRBJ2-7
CDR3aa: CASSQGQTDYEQYF

v_gene: TRBV28
d_gene: -
j_gene: TRBJ2-5
CDR3aa: CASSQGGTVQETQYF

v_gene: TRBV5-6
d_gene: -
j_gene: TRBJ1-5
CDR3aa: CASSLGQLGGQPQHF

v_gene: TRBV5-4
d_gene: -
j_gene: TRBJ1-1
CDR3aa: CASSFRGGLGAEAFF